Each of the 30 T cell receptor beta chains below was sequenced from the same sample in a study of cytotoxic CD8 clonotypes in ibrutinib-treated CLL. Sequencing used immunoSEQ multiplex PCR; TCRdb keeps in-frame clones, though not all of them. This table has around 97,000 clones, about 72% appearing once. Sample: PBMCs, taken after 12 months of ibrutinib treatment. These receptors all stem from a human donor with chronic lymphocytic leukemia.

V usage is TRBV29-1 and J usage is TRBJ2-1; no definite D call. CDR3 length: 14 residues. Trimming took off 1 base at V and 0 bases at J, with 7 bases between the two ends. Germline CDR1 and CDR2: SQVTM and ANQGSEA. CDR3 region: CSVEVVNSYNEQFF. CDR3 bases: TGCAGCGTTGAAGTGGTAAACTCCTACAATGAGCAGTTCTTC.

The chain is built from TRBV29-1 and TRBJ2-5, with D perhaps matching TRBD1 or TRBD2 (5 bases each). Germline V lookup: CDR1 SQVTM, CDR2 ANQGSEA. The CDR3 contains 12 residues. V was trimmed by 6 bases and J by 5 bases, leaving 13 bases between them. This CDR3 is CSVATRDETQYF. CDR3 sequence (DNA): TGCAGCGTCGCCACAAGGGACGAGACCCAGTACTTC. Complete variable domain (other parts from reference TRBV29-1 and TRBJ2-5): SAVISQKPSRDICQRGTSLTIQCQVDSQVTMMFWYRQQPGQSLTLIATANQGSEATYESGFVIDKFPISRPNLTFSTLTVSNMSPEDSSIYLCSVATRDETQYFGPGTRLLVL.

The V and J genes are TRBV6-1 and TRBJ1-4; no clear D. The V gene lost 2 bases and the J gene lost 7 bases, with 11 bases spanning the gap. The CDR3 sequence is 14 residues long. Germline-derived CDR1 and CDR2 are MNHNS and SASEGT. CDR3: CASSERDGGEKLFF. CDR3 bases: TGTGCCAGCAGTGAACGCGATGGTGGTGAAAAACTGTTTTTT.

The CDR3 nucleotides are TGCAGCGCCGAGGGGACAGGGTGGGGCGGGGAGCTGTTTTTT. Its translation: CSAEGTGWGGELFF. The rearrangement uses TRBV29-1 and TRBJ2-2; 9 bases map to TRBD1. The germline gives CDR1 SQVTM, CDR2 ANQGSEA. The CDR3 sequence is 14 residues long. V was clipped by 7 bases and J by 7 bases; unmatched bases: 10.

The chain couples TRBV7-2 to TRBJ2-5, with a weak D call TRBD1 (6 bases). Deletions cut 5 bases from V and 2 bases from J, with 12 bases between. There are 14 residues in the CDR3. The germline CDR1 and CDR2 sequences are SGHTA and FQGNSA. CDR3 sequence: CASSIYGTQETQYF. The CDR3 DNA reads TGTGCCAGCAGCATATACGGGACACAAGAGACCCAGTACTTC. Together with reference TRBV7-2 and TRBJ2-5, the CDR3 gives the full variable domain: GAGVSQSPSNKVTEKGKDVELRCDPISGHTALYWYRQSLGQGLEFLIYFQGNSAPDKSGLPSDRFSAERTGGSVSTLTIQRTQQEDSAVYLCASSIYGTQETQYFGPGTRLLVL.

The chain carries TRBV4-3 and TRBJ1-2, with D possibly matching TRBD1 (5 bases). V gave up 1 base and J gave up 4 bases, with 10 bases separating them. The CDR3 runs to 14 residues. The germline V gene encodes CDR1 LGHNA and CDR2 YSLEER. This CDR3 reads CASSQGLTAYGYTF. DNA of the CDR3: TGCGCCAGCAGCCAAGGGCTGACAGCCTATGGCTACACCTTC.

V gene TRBV28 combines with J gene TRBJ1-2, with D uncertain. CDR3 length: 13 amino acids. Trimming took off 6 bases at V and 4 bases at J, with 12 bases between the two ends. CDR1 and CDR2 from the germline V gene are MDHEN and SYDVKM. This CDR3 is CASRSGIPYGYTF. The DNA of the CDR3 is TGTGCCAGCAGATCCGGAATCCCCTATGGCTACACCTTC.

As DNA, the CDR3 is TGTGCCACAGGCGAGGGCCTATCGAACACTGAAGCTTTCTTT. This encodes CATGEGLSNTEAFF. This sequence joins TRBV9 and TRBJ1-1; D not resolved. The length of the CDR3 is 14 residues. Trimming took 9 bases from V and 1 from J, leaving 16 bases between them. The germline V gene encodes CDR1 SGDLS and CDR2 YYNGEE.

The chain couples TRBV5-8 to TRBJ1-1; D is possibly TRBD1 (6 bases). CDR1 is SGHTS, CDR2 YDEGEE, per germline. The V and J ends lost 5 bases and 4 bases respectively, with 15 bases between them. The length of the CDR3 is 14 residues. CDR3 bases: TGTGCCAGCAGGGCTACAGGGTCAGGCACTGAAGCTTTCTTT. Its translation: CASRATGSGTEAFF. The full variable domain, completed using reference TRBV5-8 and TRBJ1-1, is EAGVTQSPTHLIKTRGQQATLRCSPISGHTSVYWYQQALGLGLQFLLWYDEGEERNRGNFPPRFSGRQFPNYSSELNVNALELEDSALYLCASRATGSGTEAFFGQGTRLTVV.

The table lists this clone with a count of one. The chain uses TRBV5-1 and TRBJ2-3; 9 bases match TRBD2. Germline trimming cut 4 bases from V and 5 bases from J; bases unmatched to any gene: 5. Per germline, CDR1 SGHRS and CDR2 YFSETQ. The CDR3 contains 14 residues. CDR3 region: CASSVQTSGDTQYF. DNA for the CDR3: TGCGCCAGCAGCGTACAGACTAGCGGAGATACGCAGTATTTT. Filled out from reference TRBV5-1 and TRBJ2-3, the complete variable domain reads KAGVTQTPRYLIKTRGQQVTLSCSPISGHRSVSWYQQTPGQGLQFLFEYFSETQRNKGNFPGRFSGRQFSNSRSEMNVSTLELGDSALYLCASSVQTSGDTQYFGPGTRLTVL.

This chain connects TRBV11-2 to TRBJ2-2; D call uncertain. Trimming shortened V by 0 bases and J by 7 bases, and 12 bases separated the two germline ends. Germline V CDR1 and CDR2: SGHAT, FQNNGV. The CDR3 spans 15 residues. The chain's CDR3 is CASSLDARHFGELFF. In DNA form, the CDR3 reads TGTGCCAGCAGCTTAGATGCCAGGCACTTCGGGGAGCTGTTTTTT.

This clone has just one count. This sequence joins TRBV11-2 and TRBJ2-3, with TRBD2 matching 8 bases. Germline CDR1 is SGHAT and CDR2 is FQNNGV. The CDR3 loop spans 15 amino acids. V lost 5 bases, J lost 4 bases, and 8 bases stayed unmatched. CDR3: CASSTGRVSADTQYF. As DNA, the CDR3 is TGTGCCAGCAGCACCGGGAGGGTTTCGGCAGATACGCAGTATTTT.

The CDR3 DNA reads TGCGCCAGCAGCTTAGGGATGAATGAGCAGTTCTTC. This sequence encodes CASSLGMNEQFF. V usage is TRBV5-1 and J usage is TRBJ2-1, with unresolved D. The CDR3 consists of 12 residues. Trimming removed 2 bases from V and 7 bases from J, with 7 bases in between. Germline assignment: CDR1 SGHRS and CDR2 YFSETQ.

The chain is built from TRBV7-8 and TRBJ1-1; D perhaps matches TRBD1 (6 bases). The CDR3 has 13 amino acids. CDR1 SGHVS and CDR2 FQNEAQ come from the germline V gene. V was clipped by 4 bases and J by 3 bases, with 9 bases between them. The DNA of the CDR3 is TGTGCCAGCAGCTCGGAGGGGGACACTGAAGCTTTCTTT. This translates into CASSSEGDTEAFF.

This clone was seen only once. The conserved closing phenylalanine or tryptophan is absent in this CDR3, likely reflecting a read error. The CDR3 reads CASSQDRGLDGYTL. In DNA, the CDR3 is TGCGCCAGCAGCCAAGACAGGGGCCTAGATGGCTACACCCTC. This chain links TRBV4-3 with TRBJ1-2, with a tentative D call TRBD1 (6 bases). Trimming removed 0 bases at V and 6 bases at J, with 11 bases between. CDR1 and CDR2 (germline): LGHNA, YSLEER. There are 14 residues in the CDR3.

Only one count was recorded for this clone. The junction shows a germline mismatch at one end, possibly a read error. The chain combines TRBV7-9 with TRBJ2-7; 7 bases line up with TRBD1. The CDR3 runs to 9 residues. Germline-derived CDR1 and CDR2 are SEHNR and FQNEAQ (reference sequence). CDR3 nucleotide sequence: TGTGCCAGCCGGGACAGAACTTTATTC. Its translation is CASRDRTLF. The full variable domain, with the rest looked up from reference TRBV7-9 and TRBJ2-7, is DTGVSQNPRHKITKRGQNVTFRCDPISEHNRLYWYRQTLGQGPEFLTYFQNEAQLEKSRLLSDRFSAERPKGSFSTLEIQRTEQGDSAMYLCASRDRTLFGPGTRLTVT.

This sequence joins TRBV28 and TRBJ1-5; TRBD1 agrees at 9 bases. CDR3 size: 15 residues. The J segment lost 6 bases and the V segment lost 6 bases, leaving 9 bases of the junction unmatched. CDR1 and CDR2 (germline): MDHEN, SYDVKM. In nucleotides, the CDR3 is TGTGCCAGCAGGGGGTGGGGACAGGGTTTTCAGCCCCAGCATTTT. As protein: CASRGWGQGFQPQHF.

The chain joins TRBV19 to TRBJ2-5; D might be TRBD1 (6 bases). Trimming pared 3 bases from V and 2 bases from J, leaving 16 bases between. Germline V gives CDR1 LNHDA, CDR2 SQIVND (reference sequence). The CDR3 extends over 16 amino acids. The DNA for the CDR3 is TGTGCCAGTAGTATCTCGGGTCGGACAGTTCAAGAGACCCAGTACTTC. This codes for CASSISGRTVQETQYF.

This rearrangement joins TRBV6-4 to TRBJ2-2; 11 bases are a match to TRBD2. The CDR3 loop spans 14 amino acids. Per the germline V gene, CDR1 is MRHNA and CDR2 is SNTAGT. V trimming: 4 bases; J trimming: 7 bases; junction bases outside the gene matches: 2. CDR3 in DNA: TGTGCCAGCAGTGGACTAGCGGGGAGCGGGGAGCTGTTTTTT. Protein: CASSGLAGSGELFF.

The rearrangement links TRBV10-3 to TRBJ1-1; perhaps TRBD1 as D (6 bases). Germline values: CDR1 ENHRY, CDR2 SYGVKD. V was trimmed by 3 bases and J by 3 bases, leaving 11 bases between them. The CDR3 contains 14 residues. The CDR3 sequence: CAISDRGVDTEAFF. The CDR3 nucleotides read TGTGCCATCAGTGATAGGGGGGTGGACACTGAAGCTTTCTTT.

The J gene is TRBJ2-5, the V gene TRBV25-1; 8 positions agree with TRBD2. This CDR3 comprises 16 residues. The germline gives CDR1 MGHDK, CDR2 SYGVNS. The V gene end was trimmed by 3 bases and the J gene end by 1 base; junction bases not matched to a gene: 7. CDR3 coding DNA: TGTGCCAGCAGTGACGGGCGGGGGGCCCTCCAAGAGACCCAGTACTTC. This sequence encodes CASSDGRGALQETQYF.

V and J are TRBV6-5 and TRBJ1-1; D is possibly TRBD1 (5 bases). CDR1 and CDR2 from the germline V gene are MNHEY and SVGAGI. V lost 6 bases to trimming and J lost 6 bases, with 17 bases between them. This CDR3 has 14 amino acids. In nucleotides, the CDR3 is TGTGCCAGCAGCTCCCAGGCAGGGAGCCCTGAAGCTTTCTTT. It translates to CASSSQAGSPEAFF.

The V call is TRBV7-9, the J call TRBJ2-7; 10 nucleotides match TRBD1. The germline V gene encodes CDR1 SEHNR and CDR2 FQNEAQ (reference sequence). The CDR3 sequence is 15 residues long. V was clipped by 4 bases and J by 2 bases; unmatched bases: 5. This chain's CDR3 is CASSSAGTGAYEQYF. The CDR3 DNA follows: TGTGCCAGCAGCTCTGCCGGGACAGGGGCCTACGAGCAGTACTTC.

This chain uses TRBV28 with TRBJ1-5; no reliable D call. The germline V gene has CDR1 MDHEN and CDR2 SYDVKM. Trimming pared 4 bases from V and 0 bases from J, leaving 16 bases between. The CDR3 is made up of 17 amino acids. CDR3 bases: TGTGCCAGCAGTTCAACCCGCAGCTACTATAGCAATCAGCCCCAGCATTTT. It translates to CASSSTRSYYSNQPQHF.

This clone was seen at least ten times. The chain carries TRBV9 and TRBJ2-7, with TRBD1 matching over 8 bases. The CDR3 sequence is 14 residues long. Germline lookup yields CDR1 SGDLS and CDR2 YYNGEE. After removal of 5 bases from V and 1 base from J, the junction contained 5 bases not matched to a gene. This CDR3 is CASRQGGRSYEQYF. CDR3 nucleotide sequence: TGTGCCAGCAGACAGGGGGGACGGTCCTACGAGCAGTACTTC.

The chain has TRBV19 and TRBJ2-3; weak D call: TRBD1 (6 bases). V shed 9 bases and J shed 0 bases, with 10 bases lying between them. This CDR3 is built from 13 residues. Per the germline V gene, CDR1 is LNHDA and CDR2 is SQIVND (reference sequence). The CDR3 loop reads CASRTASTDTQYF. DNA for the CDR3: TGTGCCAGCAGGACAGCTAGCACAGATACGCAGTATTTT.

The rearrangement uses TRBV4-1 and TRBJ1-2, with 8 bases aligning to TRBD1. V gave up 1 base and J gave up 6 bases; unmatched junction bases: 10. Germline lookup yields CDR1 MGHRA and CDR2 YSYEKL. CDR3 size: 16 residues. The CDR3 DNA is TGCGCCAGCAGCCAAGCGTCCCCCGGGACAGGAAATGGCTACACCTTC. Translated, it gives CASSQASPGTGNGYTF.

The chain combines TRBV6-5 with TRBJ1-4; no reliable D call. The germline V gene encodes CDR1 MNHEY and CDR2 SVGAGI. The CDR3 length is 14 residues. Deletions cut 8 bases from V and 3 bases from J, with 13 bases between. This CDR3 reads CASAASPANEKLFF. The CDR3 DNA follows: TGTGCCAGCGCCGCGAGCCCCGCTAATGAAAAACTGTTTTTT.

In this sample, this clone turned up a few times. The same CDR3 also results from other DNA sequences found in this sample. V gene TRBV30 combines with J gene TRBJ1-1; tentatively, D is TRBD1 (5 bases). This CDR3 contains 14 residues. The V gene lost 0 bases and the J gene lost 3 bases, with 11 bases spanning the gap. From germline, CDR1 is GTSNPN and CDR2 SVGIG (reference sequence). The CDR3: CAWSVLQGDTEAFF. The CDR3 nucleotides are TGTGCCTGGAGTGTACTCCAGGGAGACACTGAAGCTTTCTTT.

V and J are TRBV7-2 and TRBJ1-1; 11 nucleotides line up with TRBD1. Germline lookup yields CDR1 SGHTA and CDR2 FQGNSA. Trimming cost V 6 bases and J 8 bases; bases outside gene matches: 8. CDR3 length equals 14 residues. CDR3 amino acids: CASRPGQGGKEAFF. For the CDR3, the DNA is TGTGCCAGCAGACCGGGACAGGGGGGTAAAGAAGCTTTCTTT.